Below, one TCR beta chain is given with its context. No antigen is known for it. The CDR3 has 16 amino acids. Deletions cut 3 bases from V and 3 bases from J, with 15 bases between. CDR1 is SEHNR and CDR2 is FQNEAQ in the germline V gene (reference sequence). The data originate from a study of blood T cells in healthy people across ages. Overall study findings and caveats: A greater number of naive CD4+ cells and higher diversity distinguished long-lived donors from aged donors. A roughly linear age-dependent decrease characterized TCR beta diversity per million T cells.

Each donor's blood draw was roughly 10 milliliters of peripheral blood. Primers used in a second PCR of roughly 6 to 12 cycles were a sample-barcoded 5' primer and a J-beta primer mix. TCRdb re-called the 5' RACE reads with MiXCR, one entry per CDR3 protein. The profile shows roughly 1.5 million distinct CDR3 sequences, under 55% of them singletons. The clonotype comes from a woman younger than 30 in good health. Specimen: blood. The J gene is TRBJ2-4, the V gene TRBV7-9, with a possible D match to TRBD1 (5 bases). The CDR3 DNA sequence: TGTGCCAGCAGCTTCTCCCCCGACAGAGTCAAAAACATTCAGTACTTC. It is translated as CASSFSPDRVKNIQYF.